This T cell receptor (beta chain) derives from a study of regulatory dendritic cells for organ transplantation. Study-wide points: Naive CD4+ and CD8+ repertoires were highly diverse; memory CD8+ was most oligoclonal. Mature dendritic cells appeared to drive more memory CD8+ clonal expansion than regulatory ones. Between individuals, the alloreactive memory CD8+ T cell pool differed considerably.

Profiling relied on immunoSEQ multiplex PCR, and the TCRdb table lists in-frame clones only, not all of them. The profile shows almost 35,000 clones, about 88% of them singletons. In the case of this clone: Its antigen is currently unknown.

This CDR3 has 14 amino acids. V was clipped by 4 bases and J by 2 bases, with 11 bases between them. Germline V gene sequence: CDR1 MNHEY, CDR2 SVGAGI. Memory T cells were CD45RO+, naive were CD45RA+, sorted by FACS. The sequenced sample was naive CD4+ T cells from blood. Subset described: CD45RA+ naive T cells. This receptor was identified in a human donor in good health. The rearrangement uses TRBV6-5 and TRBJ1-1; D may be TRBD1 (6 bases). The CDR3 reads CASSWEDSNTEAFF. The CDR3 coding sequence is TGTGCCAGCAGTTGGGAGGACAGCAACACTGAAGCTTTCTTT.